A selection of T cell receptor beta chains follows, all from one sample in a study of T cells after somatic rescue of genetic block. Libraries were prepared by immunoSEQ multiplex PCR; TCRdb keeps only in-frame clonotypes and omits some of them. The sample holds more than 13,000 clones, roughly 72% seen once. The material sequenced was peripheral blood mononuclear cells (PBMCs). The receptors come from a man between 18 and 35 years old. Each CDR3 is given with its conserved first and last residue. D genes are given only for firm matches. Not all rows give a size; the values are once, few, many and, for expanded clones, a class.

v_call: TRBV6-5
d_call: NA
clone_size: NA
j_call: TRBJ2-5
cdr3_aa: CASSYVTLWGKETQYF
cdr3_nt: TGTGCCAGCAGTTACGTAACCCTCTGGGGGAAAGAGACCCAGTACTTC

v_call: TRBV18
d_call: NA
clone_size: NA
j_call: TRBJ2-1
cdr3_aa: CASSPRREFFPNNEQFF
cdr3_nt: TGTGCCAGCTCACCAAGACGGGAGTTCTTCCCTAACAATGAGCAGTTCTTC

v_call: TRBV19
d_call: TRBD2
clone_size: NA
j_call: TRBJ2-6
cdr3_aa: CASSILAGISGANVLTF
cdr3_nt: TGTGCCAGTAGTATTCTAGCGGGGATCTCTGGGGCCAACGTCCTGACTTTC

v_call: TRBV7-3
d_call: TRBD2
clone_size: NA
j_call: TRBJ2-1
cdr3_aa: CASSVWAAGGPNEQFF
cdr3_nt: TGTGCCAGCAGCGTATGGGCAGCGGGAGGGCCCAATGAGCAGTTCTTC

v_call: TRBV6-6
d_call: NA
clone_size: few
j_call: TRBJ1-4
cdr3_aa: CASSTLRGAANEKLFF
cdr3_nt: TGTGCCAGCAGTACCCTCCGGGGGGCGGCTAATGAAAAACTGTTTTTT

v_call: TRBV6-5
d_call: TRBD1
clone_size: NA
j_call: TRBJ1-1
cdr3_aa: CASSGDRVYTEAFF
cdr3_nt: TGTGCCAGCAGTGGGGACAGGGTATACACTGAAGCTTTCTTT

v_call: TRBV14
d_call: TRBD2
clone_size: NA
j_call: TRBJ2-5
cdr3_aa: CASSRQLLAGETQYF
cdr3_nt: TGTGCCAGCAGCCGACAGTTACTAGCGGGGGAGACCCAGTACTTC

v_call: TRBV5-1
d_call: NA
clone_size: NA
j_call: TRBJ1-1
cdr3_aa: CASSLAQWIMNTEAFF
cdr3_nt: TGCGCCAGCAGCTTGGCCCAGTGGATCATGAACACTGAAGCTTTCTTT

v_call: TRBV29-1
d_call: TRBD1
clone_size: NA
j_call: TRBJ2-7
cdr3_aa: CSVTQTGALYEQYF
cdr3_nt: TGCAGCGTTACTCAGACAGGGGCACTGTACGAGCAGTACTTC

v_call: TRBV6-5
d_call: NA
clone_size: NA
j_call: TRBJ2-6
cdr3_aa: CASNANSGANVLTF
cdr3_nt: TGTGCCAGCAACGCTAACTCTGGGGCCAACGTCCTGACTTTC

v_call: TRBV28
d_call: NA
clone_size: once
j_call: TRBJ2-6
cdr3_aa: CASSRPQGTGANVLTF
cdr3_nt: TGTGCCAGCAGCCGTCCCCAGGGGACTGGGGCCAACGTCCTGACTTTC

v_call: TRBV2
d_call: TRBD2
clone_size: NA
j_call: TRBJ2-7
cdr3_aa: CASSYGGMLNEQYF
cdr3_nt: TGTGCCAGCAGTTACGGGGGGATGTTAAACGAGCAGTACTTC

v_call: TRBV7-9
d_call: NA
clone_size: once
j_call: TRBJ1-4
cdr3_aa: CASSYQVANEKLFF
cdr3_nt: TGTGCCAGCAGCTATCAGGTAGCTAATGAAAAACTGTTTTTT

v_call: TRBV28
d_call: TRBD2
clone_size: NA
j_call: TRBJ2-3
cdr3_aa: CASSFPGGGTDTQYF
cdr3_nt: TGTGCCAGCAGTTTCCCCGGGGGGGGAACAGATACGCAGTATTTT

v_call: TRBV6-4
d_call: TRBD2
clone_size: once
j_call: TRBJ2-1
cdr3_aa: CASSVAGLAGGQTYNEQFF
cdr3_nt: TGTGCCAGCAGCGTGGCCGGACTAGCGGGGGGCCAGACCTACAATGAGCAGTTCTTC

v_call: TRBV10-2
d_call: NA
clone_size: NA
j_call: TRBJ2-4
cdr3_aa: CASSEQGHNTVAKNIQYF
cdr3_nt: TGCGCCAGCAGTGAGCAGGGACATAATACGGTAGCCAAAAACATTCAGTACTTC

v_call: TRBV18
d_call: NA
clone_size: few
j_call: TRBJ2-3
cdr3_aa: CASSPQSTDTQYF
cdr3_nt: TGTGCCAGCTCACCCCAAAGCACAGATACGCAGTATTTT

v_call: TRBV2
d_call: NA
clone_size: few
j_call: TRBJ2-3
cdr3_aa: CASSVGPLIRNF
cdr3_nt: TGTGCCAGCAGTGTGGGACCGTTGATCAGAAATTTT

v_call: TRBV6-5
d_call: NA
clone_size: few
j_call: TRBJ1-1
cdr3_aa: CASSYSSAANTEAFF
cdr3_nt: TGTGCCAGCAGTTACTCTTCGGCGGCGAACACTGAAGCTTTCTTT

v_call: TRBV6-5
d_call: NA
clone_size: once
j_call: TRBJ1-4
cdr3_aa: CASTYFGGGGEKLFF
cdr3_nt: TGTGCCAGCACCTACTTCGGTGGAGGGGGTGAAAAACTGTTTTTT

v_call: TRBV6-6
d_call: NA
clone_size: NA
j_call: TRBJ1-2
cdr3_aa: CASSYSSRALYGYTF
cdr3_nt: TGTGCCAGCAGTTACTCGAGCAGGGCACTCTATGGCTACACCTTC

v_call: TRBV5-1
d_call: NA
clone_size: NA
j_call: TRBJ2-5
cdr3_aa: CASSLQGVLETQYF
cdr3_nt: TGCGCCAGCAGCTTACAGGGAGTCTTAGAGACCCAGTACTTC

v_call: TRBV27
d_call: NA
clone_size: NA
j_call: TRBJ2-7
cdr3_aa: CASSPVAYEQYF
cdr3_nt: TGTGCCAGCAGTCCCGTAGCCTACGAGCAGTACTTC

v_call: TRBV6-9
d_call: NA
clone_size: NA
j_call: TRBJ1-4
cdr3_aa: CASSYSSGFSLNGKLFF
cdr3_nt: TGTGCCAGCAGTTATTCCTCGGGGTTTTCACTTAATGGAAAACTGTTTTTT

v_call: TRBV6-1
d_call: NA
clone_size: NA
j_call: TRBJ1-4
cdr3_aa: CASIYGSTNEKLFF
cdr3_nt: TGTGCCAGCATCTACGGATCAACTAATGAAAAACTGTTTTTT

v_call: TRBV28
d_call: TRBD1
clone_size: NA
j_call: TRBJ1-4
cdr3_aa: CASITRTGGEKLFF
cdr3_nt: TGTGCCAGCATAACCCGGACAGGCGGTGAAAAACTGTTTTTT

v_call: TRBV19
d_call: TRBD1
clone_size: NA
j_call: TRBJ2-3
cdr3_aa: CASSPGQGAVTDTQYF
cdr3_nt: TGTGCCAGTAGTCCGGGACAGGGGGCTGTTACAGATACGCAGTATTTT

v_call: TRBV7-6
d_call: NA
clone_size: few
j_call: TRBJ2-7
cdr3_aa: CASSFPLRNSYEQYF
cdr3_nt: TGTGCCAGCAGCTTTCCGCTCAGGAATTCCTACGAGCAGTACTTC

v_call: TRBV10-3
d_call: NA
clone_size: NA
j_call: TRBJ2-7
cdr3_aa: CAISLLGVEQYF
cdr3_nt: TGTGCCATCAGCCTCCTAGGTGTCGAGCAGTACTTC

v_call: TRBV9
d_call: TRBD2
clone_size: NA
j_call: TRBJ2-5
cdr3_aa: CASSVWEGRTSETQYF
cdr3_nt: TGTGCCAGCAGCGTATGGGAGGGACGTACCTCCGAGACCCAGTACTTC

v_call: TRBV30
d_call: TRBD2
clone_size: few
j_call: TRBJ2-2
cdr3_aa: CAWKLAGGISNTGELFF
cdr3_nt: TGTGCCTGGAAACTAGCGGGAGGGATCTCGAACACCGGGGAGCTGTTTTTT

v_call: TRBV14
d_call: NA
clone_size: NA
j_call: TRBJ2-3
cdr3_aa: CASSQVVGGGTDTQYF
cdr3_nt: TGTGCCAGCAGCCAAGTAGTCGGGGGAGGAACAGATACGCAGTATTTT

v_call: TRBV25-1
d_call: TRBD2
clone_size: NA
j_call: TRBJ2-7
cdr3_aa: CASSVPGLAGEQYF
cdr3_nt: TGTGCCAGCAGTGTCCCCGGACTAGCTGGCGAGCAGTACTTC

v_call: TRBV18
d_call: NA
clone_size: NA
j_call: TRBJ1-2
cdr3_aa: CASSPSGGGYTF
cdr3_nt: TGTGCCAGCTCACCCTCCGGGGGCGGCTACACCTTC

v_call: TRBV29-1
d_call: NA
clone_size: few
j_call: TRBJ1-1
cdr3_aa: CSVFIPRNTEAFF
cdr3_nt: TGCAGCGTATTCATCCCCCGGAACACTGAAGCTTTCTTT

v_call: TRBV9
d_call: TRBD2
clone_size: NA
j_call: TRBJ2-4
cdr3_aa: CASSGVAGGQNIQYF
cdr3_nt: TGTGCCAGCAGCGGGGTAGCGGGAGGGCAAAACATTCAGTACTTC

v_call: TRBV9
d_call: NA
clone_size: NA
j_call: TRBJ2-7
cdr3_aa: CASHATPRTEDLSYEQYF
cdr3_nt: TGTGCCAGCCACGCCACACCCCGGACAGAGGACCTCTCCTACGAGCAGTACTTC

v_call: TRBV13
d_call: TRBD1
clone_size: NA
j_call: TRBJ2-5
cdr3_aa: CASSLGKGTGGTQYF
cdr3_nt: TGTGCCAGCAGCTTAGGCAAGGGGACAGGGGGAACCCAGTACTTC

v_call: TRBV6-5
d_call: NA
clone_size: NA
j_call: TRBJ1-3
cdr3_aa: CASRLDRHSGNTIYF
cdr3_nt: TGTGCCAGCAGATTAGACAGGCACTCTGGAAACACCATATATTTT

v_call: TRBV2
d_call: NA
clone_size: medium-sized
j_call: TRBJ1-5
cdr3_aa: CASSEWVSNQPQHF
cdr3_nt: TGTGCCAGCAGTGAATGGGTTAGCAATCAGCCCCAGCATTTT

v_call: TRBV27
d_call: TRBD1
clone_size: NA
j_call: TRBJ1-2
cdr3_aa: CASSPTGGYGYTF
cdr3_nt: TGTGCCAGCAGTCCCACAGGGGGCTATGGCTACACCTTC

v_call: TRBV27
d_call: NA
clone_size: few
j_call: TRBJ1-2
cdr3_aa: CASSLKVGASFGYTF
cdr3_nt: TGTGCCAGCAGTTTAAAGGTGGGGGCCTCCTTTGGCTACACCTTC

v_call: TRBV6-5
d_call: NA
clone_size: NA
j_call: TRBJ1-5
cdr3_aa: CASSPGHPNQPQHF
cdr3_nt: TGTGCCAGCAGCCCCGGACACCCAAATCAGCCCCAGCATTTT

v_call: TRBV5-1
d_call: TRBD1
clone_size: NA
j_call: TRBJ1-2
cdr3_aa: CASSAGTGVVGYTF
cdr3_nt: TGCGCCAGCAGTGCCGGGACAGGGGTGGTCGGCTACACCTTC

v_call: TRBV20-1
d_call: TRBD1
clone_size: NA
j_call: TRBJ2-7
cdr3_aa: CSARVRDSANF
cdr3_nt: TGCAGTGCTAGGGTACGGGACAGTGCCAACTTC

v_call: TRBV27
d_call: NA
clone_size: NA
j_call: TRBJ1-3
cdr3_aa: CASSRRGGNTIYF
cdr3_nt: TGTGCCAGCAGTCGCCGGGGGGGAAACACCATATATTTT

v_call: TRBV30
d_call: NA
clone_size: NA
j_call: TRBJ2-7
cdr3_aa: CAWSPLNEQYF
cdr3_nt: TGTGCCTGGAGTCCACTCAACGAGCAGTACTTC

v_call: TRBV28
d_call: TRBD1
clone_size: NA
j_call: TRBJ2-7
cdr3_aa: CASTPWTGGTYEQYF
cdr3_nt: TGTGCCAGCACCCCTTGGACAGGGGGCACCTACGAGCAGTACTTC